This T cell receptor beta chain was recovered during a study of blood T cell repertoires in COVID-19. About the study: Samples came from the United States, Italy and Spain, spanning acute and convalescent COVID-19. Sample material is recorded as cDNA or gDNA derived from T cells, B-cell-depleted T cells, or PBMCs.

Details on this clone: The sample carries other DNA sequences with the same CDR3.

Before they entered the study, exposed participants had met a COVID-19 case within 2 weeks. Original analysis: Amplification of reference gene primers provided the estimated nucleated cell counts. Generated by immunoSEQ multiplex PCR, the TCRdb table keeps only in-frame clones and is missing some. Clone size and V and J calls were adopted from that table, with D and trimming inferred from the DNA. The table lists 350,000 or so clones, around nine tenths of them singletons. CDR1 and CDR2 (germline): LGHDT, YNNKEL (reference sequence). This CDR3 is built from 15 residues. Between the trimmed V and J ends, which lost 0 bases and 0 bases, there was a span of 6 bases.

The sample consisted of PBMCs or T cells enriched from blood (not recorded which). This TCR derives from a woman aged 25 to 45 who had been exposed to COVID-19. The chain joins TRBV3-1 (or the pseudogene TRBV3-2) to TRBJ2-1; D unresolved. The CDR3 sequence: CASSQDTGSYNEQFF. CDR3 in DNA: TGTGCCAGCAGCCAAGATACTGGCTCCTACAATGAGCAGTTCTTC.